The present entry profiles one T cell receptor (beta chain) with its context. The target antigen is unknown. After isolation, RNA underwent reverse transcription to generate cDNA as the sequencing template. Libraries were prepared by immunoSEQ multiplex PCR; TCRdb keeps only in-frame clonotypes and omits some of them. The sample carries some 210,000 clones, 66% recorded once. These data belong to a study of CD8+ T cells in alopecia areata. Study results and caveats: The study found higher clonality in lesional than normal scalp, especially in alopecia totalis/universalis. While patients received tofacitinib, many expanded lesional clones remained present in scalp and blood.

Treatment in this sample: oral pan-JAK inhibitor, 5-10 mg twice daily. Alopecia areata patients provided lesional scalp punch biopsies and peripheral blood, both collected for the study. This TCR was sampled from a human donor with alopecia areata. The sample consisted of CD4+ T cells sorted from blood, taken between weeks 43 and 45, from a patient treated with tofacitinib.

Here the CDR3 DNA reads TGTGCCTGGAGTGCCGGGCAAGGACTGTTTTTT. This encodes CAWSAGQGLFF. This rearrangement joins TRBV30 to TRBJ1-4; D is unresolved. CDR1 is GTSNPN and CDR2 is SVGIG in the germline V gene (reference sequence). CDR3 length equals 11 residues. The V end was cut by 1 base, the J end by 13 bases, with 10 bases between.